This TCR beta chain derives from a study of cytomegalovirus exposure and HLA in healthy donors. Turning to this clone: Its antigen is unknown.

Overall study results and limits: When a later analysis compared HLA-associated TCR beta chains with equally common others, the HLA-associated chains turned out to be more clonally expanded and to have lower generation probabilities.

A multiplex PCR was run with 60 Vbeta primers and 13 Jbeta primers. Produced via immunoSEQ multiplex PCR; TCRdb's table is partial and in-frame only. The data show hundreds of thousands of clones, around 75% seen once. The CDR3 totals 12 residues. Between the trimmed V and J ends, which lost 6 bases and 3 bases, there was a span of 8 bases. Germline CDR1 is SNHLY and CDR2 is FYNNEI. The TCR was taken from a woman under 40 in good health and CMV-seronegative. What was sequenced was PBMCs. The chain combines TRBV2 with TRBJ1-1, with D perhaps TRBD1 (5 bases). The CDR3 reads CASSQGYTEAFF. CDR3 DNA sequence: TGTGCCAGCAGCCAGGGCTACACTGAAGCTTTCTTT.